What follows are 24 T cell receptor beta chains derived from one specimen sequenced in a study of T cells in Graves' hyperthyroidism and ophthalmopathy (dated by TCRdb to between 2019 and 2020). The library was built by means of multiplex PCR. The run used an Illumina HiSeq 2000. The TCR beta CDR3 regions were amplified from the RNA transcripts. The TCR CDR3 was subjected to a first round of RT-PCR using the HTBI primer set and the Qiagen OneStep RT-PCR kit. TCRdb reran the public reads through fastp at Q25 and MiXCR, keeping productive beta chains. Records with the same CDR3 protein are collapsed into one entry carrying the most frequent genes and DNA. This sample is represented by 480,000 or so distinct CDR3 sequences; over 45% of them were singletons. Roughly 45% of the sample is in the top ten clones. Sequencing used peripheral blood or thyroid tissue (not recorded which). Receptors originate from an adult woman with Graves' disease, either hyperthyroidism or ophthalmopathy (not recorded which).

As to this clonotype: A much larger clone sits a single nucleotide away, making a read error possible. The DNA is omitted, as the CDR3 cannot be located on it reliably, and the CDR3 follows TCRdb's listing. This chain uses TRBV5-6 with TRBJ2-7; the table names TRBD1, a call not compared with the DNA. Germline V gives CDR1 SGHDT, CDR2 YYEEEE. Termini included, the CDR3 measures 13 amino acids. The CDR3: CASSWGAGAEPYF.

The V call is TRBV5-1, the J call TRBJ2-5, with no clear D. CDR1 is SGHRS, CDR2 YFSETQ, per germline. CDR3 length: 15 residues. Trimming took 1 base from V and 2 from J, leaving 12 bases between them. This CDR3 reads CASSLSPNSQETQYF. CDR3 DNA sequence: TGCGCCAGCAGCTTGTCTCCTAATTCACAAGAGACCCAGTACTTC.

The chain's CDR3 is CSAREDRENQPQHF. In DNA, the CDR3 is TGCAGTGCTAGAGAGGACAGGGAGAATCAGCCCCAGCATTTT. The chain recombines TRBV20-1 with TRBJ1-5; the match to TRBD1 covers 8 bases. CDR1 and CDR2 (germline): DFQATT, SNEGSKA (reference sequence). The CDR3 totals 14 residues. Germline trimming cut 0 bases from V and 4 bases from J; bases unmatched to any gene: 2.

This clonotype was detected a few times. This chain links TRBV15 with TRBJ1-2; 7 nucleotides line up with TRBD1. Germline-derived CDR1 and CDR2 are LNHNV and YYDKDF (reference sequence). The CDR3 runs to 16 residues. Trimming took 0 bases from V and 6 from J; bases not matched to a gene: 10. The CDR3 bases are TGTGCCACCAGCAGAGACCCCCGAACAGGGGACGATGGCTACACCTTC. The encoded protein is CATSRDPRTGDDGYTF. Drawing the rest from reference TRBV15 and TRBJ1-2, the complete variable domain is DAMVIQNPRYQVTQFGKPVTLSCSQTLNHNVMYWYQQKSSQAPKLLFHYYDKDFNNEADTPDNFQSRRPNTSFCFLDIRSPGLGDTAMYLCATSRDPRTGDDGYTFGSGTRLTVV.

In the case of this clonotype: A read error may explain this, as a much larger clone is one base away. The chain is built from TRBV28 and TRBJ1-2; D gene ambiguous. V was cut by 4 bases and J by 5 bases, with 5 bases left in between. Germline values: CDR1 MDHEN, CDR2 SYDVKM. The CDR3 is 11 amino acids. The CDR3 sequence is CASSYGYGYTF. In DNA form, the CDR3 reads TGTGCCAGCAGTTACGGATATGGCTACACCTTC.

The V and J genes are TRBV12-3 or TRBV12-4 and TRBJ2-2; D ambiguous. The CDR3 runs 12 residues. The V gene lost 7 bases and the J gene lost 7 bases, with 10 bases spanning the gap. The DNA of the CDR3 is TGTGCCAGCACCGATACCCGCGGGGAGCTGTTTTTT. Its translation: CASTDTRGELFF.

The table lists this clonotype with many counts. The J gene is TRBJ2-7, the V gene TRBV10-2, with D possibly matching TRBD2 (6 bases). The CDR3 runs 11 residues. The germline gives CDR1 WSHSY, CDR2 SAAADI. Trimming cost V 6 bases and J 8 bases, with 11 bases left between them. The chain's CDR3 is CASSGDLKQYF. The DNA for the CDR3 is TGCGCCAGCAGCGGGGACTTGAAGCAGTACTTC.

The V and J genes are TRBV7-2 and TRBJ2-5, with TRBD2 as a possible D gene (5 bases). Trimming took 2 bases from V and 3 from J, leaving 13 bases between them. CDR3 length: 15 amino acids. CDR1 is SGHTA, CDR2 FQGNSA, per germline. The DNA of the CDR3 is TGTGCCAGCAGCTTAAGCCAGGTCGGGAAAGAGACCCAGTACTTC. It specifies CASSLSQVGKETQYF.

This chain links TRBV29-1 with TRBJ1-1; 9 bases match TRBD1. The V gene end was trimmed by 8 bases and the J gene end by 11 bases; junction bases not matched to a gene: 9. Germline values: CDR1 SQVTM, CDR2 ANQGSEA. This CDR3 has 11 residues. CDR3 in DNA: TGCAGCTTGACCGGGACAGGGATGGCTTTCTTT. Translating it yields CSLTGTGMAFF.

This clonotype was seen ten or more times. The chain has TRBV12-3 or TRBV12-4 and TRBJ2-7, with 8 bases identical to TRBD1. The V gene end was trimmed by 8 bases and the J gene end by 5 bases; junction bases not matched to a gene: 5. This CDR3 comprises 12 residues. The chain's CDR3 is CASGQGVHEQYF. The CDR3 DNA reads as TGTGCCAGCGGACAGGGTGTCCACGAGCAGTACTTC.

This clonotype was detected only once. A much larger clone sits a single nucleotide away, making a read error possible. The missing conserved phenylalanine or tryptophan at the end of this CDR3 makes a read error likely. In DNA, the CDR3 is TGTGCCAGCAGGCCCAGGTGGGCCTACGAGCAGTACCTC. Protein product: CASRPRWAYEQYL. V usage is TRBV7-8 and J usage is TRBJ2-7; D not resolved. This CDR3 comprises 13 residues. V lost 6 bases, J lost 2 bases, and 11 bases lay in between. The germline gives CDR1 SGHVS, CDR2 FQNEAQ.

The CDR3 loop reads CASTEDKQLYGYTF. CDR3 sequence (DNA): TGTGCCAGTACCGAGGACAAGCAACTTTATGGCTACACCTTC. This sequence joins TRBV19 and TRBJ1-2; D might be TRBD1 (5 bases). The germline V gene encodes CDR1 LNHDA and CDR2 SQIVND (reference sequence). This CDR3 comprises 14 residues. V lost 7 bases to trimming and J lost 5 bases, with 17 bases between them.

This clonotype was counted ten times or more. In DNA, the CDR3 is TGCAGCGTTGAACTTGGGGGAGAGACCCAGTACTTC. The encoded protein is CSVELGGETQYF. The chain links TRBV29-1 to TRBJ2-5, with D perhaps matching TRBD1 or TRBD2 (5 bases each). Trimming shortened V by 2 bases and J by 4 bases, and 8 bases separated the two germline ends. CDR1 is SQVTM, CDR2 ANQGSEA, per germline. There are 12 residues in the CDR3.

This clonotype was seen at least ten times. The chain carries TRBV7-2 and TRBJ1-1; no clear D. The ends were cut back, 5 bases at V and 0 bases at J, with 10 bases in the middle. Looked up from germline, CDR1 is SGHTA and CDR2 is FQGNSA. The CDR3 extends over 14 amino acids. This CDR3 is CASSLRLVNTEAFF. For the CDR3, the DNA is TGTGCCAGCAGCCTAAGATTGGTGAACACTGAAGCTTTCTTT.

The rearrangement joins TRBV7-2 to TRBJ2-7; possible D gene TRBD2, 6 bases. The CDR3 runs 13 residues. From germline, CDR1 is SGHTA and CDR2 FQGNSA. V gave up 10 bases and J gave up 3 bases, with 16 bases separating them. DNA of the CDR3: TGTGCCACCGAGGGACTGGAGAGCTACGAGCAGTACTTC. Translating gives CATEGLESYEQYF.

This clonotype was detected once. This chain links TRBV7-2 with TRBJ1-1, with a weak D call TRBD1 (5 bases). Trimming removed 8 bases at V and 6 bases at J, with 16 bases between. The V gene's germline CDR1 is SGHTA and CDR2 FQGNSA. The CDR3 totals 13 residues. The chain's CDR3 is CASRLAGPSEAFF. The CDR3 DNA is TGTGCCAGCCGGCTGGCGGGGCCATCTGAAGCTTTCTTT. Full variable domain (outside the CDR3, taken from reference TRBV7-2 and TRBJ1-1): GAGVSQSPSNKVTEKGKDVELRCDPISGHTALYWYRQSLGQGLEFLIYFQGNSAPDKSGLPSDRFSAERTGGSVSTLTIQRTQQEDSAVYLCASRLAGPSEAFFGQGTRLTVV.

The chain couples TRBV10-3 to TRBJ1-4; D is unresolved. V lost 6 bases, J lost 10 bases, and 12 bases lay in between. The CDR3 extends over 12 amino acids. CDR1 and CDR2 (germline): ENHRY, SYGVKD. Written as DNA, the CDR3 is TGTGCCATCAGGCACTACTCTGGAAAACTGTTTTTT. Translation gives CAIRHYSGKLFF.

The chain employs TRBV2 and TRBJ2-2; 9 positions match TRBD2. CDR3 size: 15 residues. The trim removed 6 bases at V and 2 bases at J, leaving 4 bases unmatched. The germline CDR1 and CDR2 sequences are SNHLY and FYNNEI. The CDR3: CASSGGGANTGELFF. The CDR3, as DNA: TGTGCCAGCAGCGGCGGGGGGGCAAACACCGGGGAGCTGTTTTTT.

The V call is TRBV27, the J call TRBJ1-4; possible D gene TRBD1, 6 bases. The CDR3 spans 13 residues. CDR1 is MNHEY and CDR2 is SMNVEV in the germline V gene (reference sequence). V was clipped by 0 bases and J by 7 bases, with 6 bases between them. The CDR3 loop reads CASSLSTGEKLFF. For the CDR3, the DNA is TGTGCCAGCAGTTTATCGACAGGTGAAAAACTGTTTTTT.

This clonotype was detected many times. This sequence joins TRBV5-1 and TRBJ2-7; TRBD1 aligns across 8 bases. V dropped 4 bases and J dropped 3; count of bases not matched to a gene: 3. This CDR3 has 13 residues. Germline CDR1 reads SGHRS; CDR2 reads YFSETQ. The CDR3 DNA is TGCGCCAGCAGCGCAGGACAGGGCTACGAGCAGTACTTC. As protein: CASSAGQGYEQYF. Complete variable domain (other parts from reference TRBV5-1 and TRBJ2-7): KAGVTQTPRYLIKTRGQQVTLSCSPISGHRSVSWYQQTPGQGLQFLFEYFSETQRNKGNFPGRFSGRQFSNSRSEMNVSTLELGDSALYLCASSAGQGYEQYFGPGTRLTVT.

This clonotype was seen a single time. The chain couples TRBV11-3 to TRBJ2-6, with D possibly TRBD2 on 6 matching bases. CDR3 length equals 14 residues. In germline, CDR1 is SGHNT, CDR2 YENEEA. The V end was cut by 6 bases, the J end by 4 bases, with 10 bases between. In DNA, the CDR3 is TGTGCCAGCAGTCGGCGGGACGGGGCCAACGTCCTGACTTTC. Its translation: CASSRRDGANVLTF.

This clonotype was recorded only once. The chain couples TRBV7-9 to TRBJ2-1; 8 nucleotides match TRBD1. This CDR3 is built from 15 residues. V shed 5 bases and J 6 bases; nucleotides not matched to a gene: 9. Germline lookup yields CDR1 SEHNR and CDR2 FQNEAQ (reference sequence). The CDR3 DNA reads as TGTGCCAGCAGCATCGACAGGGGCGATATCAATGAGCAGTTCTTC. The encoded protein is CASSIDRGDINEQFF.

The chain joins TRBV20-1 to TRBJ2-5; 9 bases match TRBD1. Germline CDR1 is DFQATT and CDR2 is SNEGSKA (reference sequence). The length of the CDR3 is 12 residues. The CDR3 region is CGYNTGGETQYF. DNA for the CDR3: TGCGGGTACAACACAGGGGGCGAGACCCAGTACTTC.

This clonotype was observed many times. This chain connects TRBV4-1 to TRBJ2-5; a possible D gene is TRBD2 (5 bases). V lost 3 bases to trimming and J lost 5 bases, with 10 bases between them. The V gene's germline CDR1 is MGHRA and CDR2 YSYEKL. The CDR3 contains 13 residues. CDR3 coding DNA: TGCGCCAGCAGCCAGTGGAGGCGGGAGACCCAGTACTTC. Encoded protein: CASSQWRRETQYF.